This TCR beta chain was documented in a study of shared clonotypes between healthy human individuals. Overall study results and limits: It was only blood that was sampled, and tissue repertoires likely differ. Relative to memory subsets, naive subsets generally showed larger estimated richness. Between a few donors, naive CD4 clonotypes were shared at a level of about 5.3%.

Per germline, CDR1 SGDLS and CDR2 YYNGEE. The CDR3 extends over 15 amino acids. Trimming cost V 0 bases and J 0 bases, with 7 bases left between them. The method was immunoSEQ multiplex PCR; TCRdb's version includes in-frame clones alone and lacks a portion of them. The profile shows some 2,100,000 clones, 90% to 96% of them singletons. A word on this clone: Its cognate antigen is unknown. Different DNA sequences within this sample yield the same CDR3.

This receptor was obtained from a man aged 18 to 30 in good health. The rearrangement links TRBV9 to TRBJ2-1, with D maybe TRBD2 (6 bases). Sequenced input: naive CD4+ T cells sorted from blood. As to subset: CD45RA+ positively selected. In nucleotides, the CDR3 is TGTGCCAGCAGCGTAGGCGGGAACTCCTACAATGAGCAGTTCTTC. Residues: CASSVGGNSYNEQFF.